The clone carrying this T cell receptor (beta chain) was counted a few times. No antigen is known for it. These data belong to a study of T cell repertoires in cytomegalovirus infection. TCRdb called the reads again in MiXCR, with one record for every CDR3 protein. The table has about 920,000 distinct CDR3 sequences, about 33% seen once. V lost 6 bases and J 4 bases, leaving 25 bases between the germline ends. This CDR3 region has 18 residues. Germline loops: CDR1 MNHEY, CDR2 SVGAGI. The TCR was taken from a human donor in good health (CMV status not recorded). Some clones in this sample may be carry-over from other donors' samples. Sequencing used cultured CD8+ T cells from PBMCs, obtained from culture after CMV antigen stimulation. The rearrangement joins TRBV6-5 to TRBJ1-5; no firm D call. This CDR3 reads CASSPSVGGPAGNQPQHF. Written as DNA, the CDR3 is TGTGCCAGCAGCCCCAGTGTCGGAGGGCCCGCGGGAAATCAGCCCCAGCATTTT.